Listed here are 32 T cell receptor beta chains from one sample, sequenced in a study of human T cells and chemical hapten exposure. TCRdb used MiXCR to reprocess the RACE reads, holding one entry per CDR3 protein. The sample holds some 71,000 distinct CDR3 sequences, 10% seen once. Time point given: patch test 2, 6 weeks after DPC sensitization. Treatment defined: therapeutic diphenylcyclopropenone sensitization with weekly scalp DPC. Sequencing was performed on whole blood, taken in connection with sensitization to the hapten diphenylcyclopropenone (DPC). The receptors shown here come from a woman in her fifties or sixties with alopecia areata. Some clones in this sample may be carry-over from other donors' samples.

In this sample, this clonotype turned up many times. The chain carries TRBV6-6 and TRBJ2-7; TRBD2 matches 7 bases. This CDR3 contains 12 residues. CDR1 is MNHNY and CDR2 is SVGAGI in the germline V gene (reference sequence). With 4 bases clipped from V and 6 bases from J, the junction kept 3 bases outside the gene matches. This chain's CDR3 is CASSLTSSEQYF. The CDR3 DNA sequence: TGTGCCAGCAGTTTGACTAGCAGCGAGCAGTACTTC.

This clonotype has ten or more counts. The chain employs TRBV20-1 and TRBJ1-3; D unclear. This CDR3 spans 11 amino acids. The germline V gene encodes CDR1 DFQATT and CDR2 SNEGSKA (reference sequence). Between the trimmed V and J ends, which lost 6 bases and 7 bases, there was a span of 10 bases. The CDR3 nucleotides are TGCAGTGCCGACCTGGGTAACACCATATATTTT. Protein product: CSADLGNTIYF.

This clonotype was observed at least ten times. The chain is built from TRBV3-1 and TRBJ2-5, with 8 bases matching TRBD1. V lost 1 base to trimming and J lost 5 bases; unmatched junction nucleotides: 9. This CDR3 contains 16 residues. CDR1 and CDR2 (germline): LGHDT, YNNKEL (reference sequence). CDR3: CASSQVGQGARETQYF. The CDR3 nucleotides read TGTGCCAGCAGCCAAGTCGGCCAGGGGGCGAGGGAGACCCAGTACTTC.

The rearrangement links TRBV9 to TRBJ1-1; D call uncertain. Germline CDR1 SGDLS, CDR2 YYNGEE. V lost 3 bases and J lost 1, with 13 bases in between. This CDR3 comprises 15 residues. The CDR3 is CASSAHGEENTEAFF. CDR3 DNA sequence: TGTGCCAGCAGCGCCCACGGGGAGGAGAACACTGAAGCTTTCTTT. Supplemented by reference TRBV9 and TRBJ1-1, the full variable domain reads DSGVTQTPKHLITATGQRVTLRCSPRSGDLSVYWYQQSLDQGLQFLIQYYNGEERAKGNILERFSAQQFPDLHSELNLSSLELGDSALYFCASSAHGEENTEAFFGQGTRLTVV.

This clonotype was picked up many times. The CDR3, as DNA: TGTGCCAGCAGCTTCGGGGGGCGGCAGGAGCAGTACTTC. Translating it yields CASSFGGRQEQYF. The V gene is TRBV12-3 or TRBV12-4, the J gene TRBJ2-7; D is perhaps TRBD2 (7 bases). The CDR3 extends over 13 amino acids. V lost 6 bases and J 7 bases, leaving 16 bases between the germline ends.

This clonotype was seen at least ten times. This chain uses TRBV20-1 with TRBJ1-4; D might be TRBD1 (6 bases). The CDR3 extends over 14 amino acids. CDR1 and CDR2 (germline): DFQATT, SNEGSKA (reference sequence). Trimming pared 1 base from V and 8 bases from J, leaving 14 bases between. The CDR3 region has the DNA TGCAGTGCTAGAGCCCACCGGGACACCGAAAAACTGTTTTTT. This encodes CSARAHRDTEKLFF.

The table lists this clonotype with many counts. The chain uses TRBV20-1 and TRBJ1-2; 11 bases line up with TRBD1. V trimming: 5 bases; J trimming: 3 bases; junction bases outside the gene matches: 5. CDR3 length: 14 amino acids. Per germline, CDR1 DFQATT and CDR2 SNEGSKA (reference sequence). CDR3 region: CSAHRTGGHYGYTF. The CDR3 nucleotides read TGCAGTGCTCACAGGACAGGGGGCCACTATGGCTACACCTTC.

This sequence joins TRBV5-8 and TRBJ1-6; D remains unclear. In germline, CDR1 is SGHTS, CDR2 YDEGEE. The ends were cut back, 3 bases at V and 7 bases at J, with 8 bases in the middle. The CDR3 covers 13 residues. CDR3 sequence reads: CASSWTLNSPLHF. As DNA, the CDR3 is TGTGCCAGCAGCTGGACGCTAAATTCACCCCTCCACTTT.

This clonotype was seen repeatedly, ten times or more. This chain uses TRBV29-1 with TRBJ2-2; 10 nucleotides match TRBD2. Trimming took 6 bases from V and 1 from J; bases not matched to a gene: 2. Germline assignment: CDR1 SQVTM and CDR2 ANQGSEA. The CDR3 length is 14 residues. The CDR3 DNA is TGCAGCGTCATAGCGGGAGGGAACACCGGGGAGCTGTTTTTT. This codes for CSVIAGGNTGELFF.

Many counts were recorded for this clonotype. The J gene is TRBJ2-1, the V gene TRBV7-2; 8 bases match TRBD2. J gave up 4 bases and V 5 bases, and 10 bases lay outside the gene matches. CDR3 size: 16 residues. Germline V gene lookup returns CDR1 SGHTA and CDR2 FQGNSA. This CDR3 reads CASSPPAGGKYNEQFF. DNA of the CDR3: TGTGCCAGCAGCCCCCCTGCGGGAGGAAAATACAATGAGCAGTTCTTC.

The table lists this clonotype with a few counts. V gene TRBV7-3 combines with J gene TRBJ2-1, with a tentative D call TRBD2 (5 bases). The germline V gene has CDR1 SGHTA and CDR2 FQGTGA. V was shortened by 5 bases and J by 2 bases, with 13 bases between the two germline ends. The CDR3 totals 15 residues. CDR3 protein: CASSPHGGPYNEQFF. In DNA form, the CDR3 reads TGTGCCAGCAGCCCTCACGGAGGCCCCTACAATGAGCAGTTCTTC.

This clonotype was seen ten or more times. The chain links TRBV20-1 to TRBJ1-6; D gene unclear. Germline lookup yields CDR1 DFQATT and CDR2 SNEGSKA (reference sequence). V dropped 0 bases and J dropped 2 bases, with 14 bases sitting between them. This CDR3 region has 17 residues. This CDR3 reads CSARDPLGRTYNSPLHF. CDR3 coding DNA: TGCAGTGCTAGAGATCCTTTAGGACGGACCTATAATTCACCCCTCCACTTT.

This clonotype was observed a handful of times. V is TRBV29-1 and J is TRBJ1-2; no firm D call. V was trimmed by 1 base and J by 8 bases, leaving 8 bases between them. Germline lookup yields CDR1 SQVTM and CDR2 ANQGSEA. CDR3 length: 11 amino acids. CDR3 in amino acids: CSVEGGQGYTF. The CDR3 bases are TGCAGCGTTGAAGGAGGGCAGGGCTACACCTTC.

This clonotype was detected only once. The chain joins TRBV20-1 to TRBJ2-2, with 9 nucleotides matching TRBD2. CDR3 size: 15 residues. The germline V gene encodes CDR1 DFQATT and CDR2 SNEGSKA (reference sequence). With V trimmed by 4 bases and J by 5 bases, 8 bases remained unmatched. The CDR3 loop reads CSATRLAVTTGELFF. The CDR3 DNA sequence: TGCAGTGCTACTAGACTAGCGGTGACTACCGGGGAGCTGTTTTTT.

This clonotype was seen many times. The chain employs TRBV7-3 and TRBJ1-5, with D hard to call. The V and J ends lost 3 bases and 0 bases respectively, with 9 bases between them. The CDR3 length is 15 residues. Germline-derived CDR1 and CDR2 are SGHTA and FQGTGA. DNA of the CDR3: TGTGCCAGCAGCTTGGACGGAGATAGCAATCAGCCCCAGCATTTT. The encoded protein is CASSLDGDSNQPQHF.

The chain carries TRBV4-1 and TRBJ2-1; 7 nucleotides align to TRBD2. Germline V lookup: CDR1 MGHRA, CDR2 YSYEKL. V lost 4 bases to trimming and J lost 7 bases; unmatched junction nucleotides: 13. The CDR3 totals 16 residues. The CDR3 sequence is CASSPLGGGPRNEQFF. The CDR3 DNA is TGCGCCAGCAGCCCCCTGGGGGGAGGGCCGAGGAATGAGCAGTTCTTC.

The chain couples TRBV2 to TRBJ2-5; 11 nucleotides align to TRBD2. Germline V CDR1 and CDR2: SNHLY, FYNNEI. With V trimmed by 2 bases and J by 3 bases, 8 bases remained unmatched. CDR3 length: 17 residues. The CDR3 DNA follows: TGTGCCAGCAGTGAACCGACTAGCGGGATACATAAAGAGACCCAGTACTTC. This translates into CASSEPTSGIHKETQYF.

This clonotype was recorded at least ten times. V usage is TRBV12-3 or TRBV12-4 and J usage is TRBJ1-3; 8 bases match TRBD1. The CDR3 length is 15 residues. The ends lost 6 bases at V and 2 bases at J; junction bases unmatched: 6. CDR3 region: CASSSDRGTGNTIYF. DNA of the CDR3: TGTGCCAGCAGCTCTGACAGGGGCACTGGAAACACCATATATTTT.

This clonotype has only a few counts. The V and J genes are TRBV21-1 and TRBJ1-1. TRBV21-1 is described as a pseudogene. This CDR3 spans 16 amino acids. CDR3: CASSKISASSNTEAFF. The CDR3 DNA sequence: TGTGCCAGCAGCAAAATCTCCGCTAGTTCAAACACTGAAGCTTTCTTT.

Ten or more counts support this clonotype. The J gene is TRBJ2-1, the V gene TRBV18; 7 bases line up with TRBD1. J was trimmed by 8 bases and V by 2 bases; bases with no gene match: 15. Germline V lookup: CDR1 KGHSH, CDR2 LQKENI. The CDR3 extends over 17 amino acids. The CDR3 spells CASSPFIGTVEYDEQFF. Written as DNA, the CDR3 is TGTGCCAGCTCACCATTTATTGGGACAGTGGAATATGATGAGCAGTTCTTC.

This clonotype appeared many times. This sequence joins TRBV5-1 and TRBJ2-1, with D possibly being TRBD2 (6 bases). The CDR3 has 17 residues. V was cut by 2 bases and J by 0 bases, with 15 bases left in between. From germline, CDR1 is SGHRS and CDR2 YFSETQ. The CDR3 protein is CASSLGLASSSYNEQFF. The CDR3, as DNA: TGCGCCAGCAGCTTAGGGCTAGCGTCGAGCTCCTACAATGAGCAGTTCTTC.

V and J are TRBV10-3 and TRBJ1-1; TRBD1 might be the D (6 bases). Trimming removed 0 bases from V and 7 bases from J, with 9 bases in between. CDR3 length: 13 residues. Germline CDR1 is ENHRY and CDR2 is SYGVKD. CDR3: CAISESQGNEAFF. DNA for the CDR3: TGTGCCATCAGTGAGTCGCAGGGGAATGAAGCTTTCTTT.

This clonotype was picked up many times. CDR3 loop: CASRETGTGNQPQHF. CDR3 nucleotide sequence: TGTGCCAGTAGAGAAACGGGGACAGGGAATCAGCCCCAGCATTTT. The chain is built from TRBV19 and TRBJ1-5, with 9 bases aligning to TRBD1. Germline V gene lookup returns CDR1 LNHDA and CDR2 SQIVND (reference sequence). This CDR3 has 15 residues. After removal of 6 bases from V and 4 bases from J, the junction contained 7 bases not matched to a gene.

This clonotype was seen many times. The genes are TRBV20-1 and TRBJ2-1; the match to TRBD1 covers 8 bases. This CDR3 has 13 amino acids. The germline CDR1 and CDR2 sequences are DFQATT and SNEGSKA (reference sequence). V lost 5 bases and J lost 8; bases outside the gene matches: 8. The CDR3 DNA follows: TGCAGTGCTCCTTGGACAGGGCTTGATGAGCAGTTCTTC. Its protein product is CSAPWTGLDEQFF.

This sequence joins TRBV12-3 or TRBV12-4 and TRBJ1-4; D is perhaps TRBD1 (5 bases). This CDR3 has 13 residues. Trimming took off 4 bases at V and 6 bases at J, with 9 bases between the two ends. DNA of the CDR3: TGTGCCAGCAGTTCCGGGACGTATGAAAAACTGTTTTTT. Translating gives CASSSGTYEKLFF.

This clonotype was detected many times. The chain joins TRBV28 to TRBJ1-2; TRBD1 is a possible D gene (6 bases). This CDR3 region has 14 residues. The germline V gene has CDR1 MDHEN and CDR2 SYDVKM. Trimming removed 2 bases at V and 4 bases at J, with 11 bases between. Written as DNA, the CDR3 is TGTGCCAGCAGTTTAAGACAGGCGACCTATGGCTACACCTTC. Translation: CASSLRQATYGYTF.

Ten or more counts support this clonotype. The J gene is TRBJ2-7, the V gene TRBV11-2; TRBD1 might be the D (5 bases). V was pared by 6 bases and J by 1 base, with 19 bases between. The V gene's germline CDR1 is SGHAT and CDR2 FQNNGV. The CDR3 loop spans 16 amino acids. CDR3 DNA: TGTGCCAGCAGTTCCCAACCCGGACGGACATCCTACGAGCAGTACTTC. Translating gives CASSSQPGRTSYEQYF.

This clonotype has more than one count but fewer than ten. One junction end disagrees with the germline gene, perhaps due to a read error. This sequence joins TRBV18 and TRBJ1-1, with 9 bases identical to TRBD1. Germline V gene lookup returns CDR1 KGHSH and CDR2 LQKENI. The CDR3 is made up of 16 amino acids. For the CDR3, the DNA is TGTGCCAGCTCACTTGGACAGGGGAACATGAACATTGAAGCTTTCTTT. It specifies CASSLGQGNMNIEAFF.

This clonotype was observed at least ten times. The chain links TRBV5-4 to TRBJ2-3; D tentatively reads TRBD1 or TRBD2 (5 bases each). The germline V and J ends were trimmed by 0 bases and 1 base, with 21 bases remaining between them. Germline V gives CDR1 SGHNT, CDR2 YYREEE (reference sequence). This CDR3 is built from 19 residues. The CDR3 DNA follows: TGTGCCAGCAGCTTGGCCGTCGGGATGGGGGAATTTGGCACAGATACGCAGTATTTT. Its protein is CASSLAVGMGEFGTDTQYF.

The rearrangement joins TRBV10-2 to TRBJ1-5; no clear D. The length of the CDR3 is 15 residues. Germline lookup yields CDR1 WSHSY and CDR2 SAAADI. Trimming stripped 2 bases from V and 0 bases from J, with 8 bases between. As DNA, the CDR3 is TGCGCCAGCAGTGAGGACCAATATAGCAATCAGCCCCAGCATTTT. It translates to CASSEDQYSNQPQHF.

The table lists this clonotype with many counts. The rearrangement links TRBV2 to TRBJ1-6; TRBD1 is a possible D gene (5 bases). The germline V gene encodes CDR1 SNHLY and CDR2 FYNNEI. The V end lost 8 bases, the J end lost 4 bases, and 9 bases lay between the germline ends. This CDR3 comprises 13 residues. CDR3 loop: CASLRDYNSPLHF. DNA for the CDR3: TGTGCCAGCCTCAGGGATTATAATTCACCCCTCCACTTT.

Many counts were recorded for this clonotype. The chain combines TRBV5-1 with TRBJ1-1; a possible D gene is TRBD1 (5 bases). V lost 5 bases and J lost 0, with 11 bases in between. Germline values: CDR1 SGHRS, CDR2 YFSETQ. The CDR3 runs to 14 residues. The CDR3 nucleotides are TGCGCCAGCAGGTTTGACAGCCTGAACACTGAAGCTTTCTTT. Residues: CASRFDSLNTEAFF. Full variable domain (rest looked up from reference TRBV5-1 and TRBJ1-1): KAGVTQTPRYLIKTRGQQVTLSCSPISGHRSVSWYQQTPGQGLQFLFEYFSETQRNKGNFPGRFSGRQFSNSRSEMNVSTLELGDSALYLCASRFDSLNTEAFFGQGTRLTVV.